What follows describes a single T cell receptor (beta chain). Methods used by the authors: Amplification of reference gene primers provided the estimated nucleated cell counts. Profiling relied on immunoSEQ multiplex PCR, and the TCRdb table lists in-frame clones only, not all of them. The V and J calls and clone size are taken from that table; D and trimming were inferred from the DNA. The repertoire holds just over 60,000 clones, with approximately 80% as singletons. This sample was included in a study of blood T cell repertoires in COVID-19. CDR3 length: 13 amino acids. V was pared by 3 bases and J by 3 bases, with 8 bases between. The germline gives CDR1 LNHDA, CDR2 SQIVND (reference sequence). While infection was still active, Seattle patients were enrolled and then followed longitudinally.

Source material: peripheral blood. The rearrangement joins TRBV19 to TRBJ1-1, with D possibly TRBD1 on 5 matching bases. This TCR was sampled from a man aged 25 to 45 with COVID-19, enrolled during active disease. The CDR3 DNA reads as TGTGCCAGTAGTATTAAGACAGACACTGAAGCTTTCTTT. Its protein product is CASSIKTDTEAFF.